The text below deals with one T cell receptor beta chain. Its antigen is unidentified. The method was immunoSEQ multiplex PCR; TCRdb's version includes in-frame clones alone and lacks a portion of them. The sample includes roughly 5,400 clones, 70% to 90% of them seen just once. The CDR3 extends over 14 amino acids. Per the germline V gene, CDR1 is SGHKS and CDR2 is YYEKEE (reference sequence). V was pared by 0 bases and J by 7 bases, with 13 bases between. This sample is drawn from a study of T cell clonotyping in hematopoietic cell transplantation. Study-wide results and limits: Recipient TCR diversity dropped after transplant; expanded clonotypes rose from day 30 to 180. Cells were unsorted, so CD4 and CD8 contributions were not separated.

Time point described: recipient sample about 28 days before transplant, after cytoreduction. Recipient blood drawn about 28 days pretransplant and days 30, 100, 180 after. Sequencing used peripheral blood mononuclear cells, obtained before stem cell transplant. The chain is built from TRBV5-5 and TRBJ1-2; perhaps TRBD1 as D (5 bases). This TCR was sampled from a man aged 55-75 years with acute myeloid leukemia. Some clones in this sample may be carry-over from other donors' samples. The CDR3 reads CASSLAQGSGGYTF. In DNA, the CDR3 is TGTGCCAGCAGCTTGGCGCAGGGCTCGGGTGGCTACACCTTC. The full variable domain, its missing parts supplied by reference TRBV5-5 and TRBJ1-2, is DAGVTQSPTHLIKTRGQQVTLRCSPISGHKSVSWYQQVLGQGPQFIFQYYEKEERGRGNFPDRFSARQFPNYSSELNVNALLLGDSALYLCASSLAQGSGGYTFGSGTRLTVV.